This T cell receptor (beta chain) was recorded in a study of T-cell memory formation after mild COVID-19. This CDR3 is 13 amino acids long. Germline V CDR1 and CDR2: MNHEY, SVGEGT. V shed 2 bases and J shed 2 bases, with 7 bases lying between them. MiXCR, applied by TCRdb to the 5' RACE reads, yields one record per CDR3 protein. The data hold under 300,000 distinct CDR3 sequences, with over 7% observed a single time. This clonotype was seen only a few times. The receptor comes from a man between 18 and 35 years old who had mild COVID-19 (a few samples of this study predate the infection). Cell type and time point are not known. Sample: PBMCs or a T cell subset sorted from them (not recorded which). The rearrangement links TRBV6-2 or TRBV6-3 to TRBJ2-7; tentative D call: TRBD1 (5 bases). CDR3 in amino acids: CASSYDRPYEQYV. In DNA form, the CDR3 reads TGTGCCAGCAGTTACGACAGACCCTACGAGCAGTACGTC.